This entry concerns a single TCR beta chain. The J segment lost 2 bases and the V segment lost 1 base, leaving 13 bases of the junction unmatched. CDR1 MNHNS and CDR2 SASEGT come from the germline V gene. The CDR3 is 19 residues long. The sample comes from a study of Tregs in tolerant kidney transplant recipients. Generated by immunoSEQ multiplex PCR, the TCRdb table keeps only in-frame clones and is missing some. The table has roughly 80,000 clones, less than 98% seen once; the top ten hold around 0.6%. The source was CD4+ T cells from blood, collected before the transplant. The source of this sequence is a human donor who received a combined kidney and bone marrow transplant. The chain combines TRBV6-1 with TRBJ2-5; 10 nucleotides agree with TRBD2. DNA for the CDR3: TGTGCCAGCAGTGAAGTCCTAGCGGGGGAGCTCTACCGGCAAGAGACCCAGTACTTC. Translated, it gives CASSEVLAGELYRQETQYF.